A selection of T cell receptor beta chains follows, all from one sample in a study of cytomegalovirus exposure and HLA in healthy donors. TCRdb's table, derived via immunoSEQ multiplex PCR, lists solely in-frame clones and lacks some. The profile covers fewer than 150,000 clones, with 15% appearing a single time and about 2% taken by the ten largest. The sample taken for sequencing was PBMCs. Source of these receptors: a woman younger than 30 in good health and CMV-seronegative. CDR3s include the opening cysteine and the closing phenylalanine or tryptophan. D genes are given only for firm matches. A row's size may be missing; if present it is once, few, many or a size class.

DNA: TGCGCCACCGGAGTGAGGGGGCAAGACGAGCAGTACTTC
CDR3: CATGVRGQDEQYF
D: TRBD1
size: few
J: TRBJ2-7
V: TRBV5-1

DNA: TGTGCCAGCAGCGGGGACAGGGTGACTGAAGCTTTCTTT
CDR3: CASSGDRVTEAFF
D: TRBD1
size: .
J: TRBJ1-1
V: TRBV2

DNA: TGTGCCACCGGACAGGGGGCAGATACGCAGTATTTT
CDR3: CATGQGADTQYF
D: TRBD1
size: few
J: TRBJ2-3
V: TRBV6-6

DNA: TGTGCCATCAGTGACCCAGGGACAGGGAGCTCCTACGAGCAGTACTTC
CDR3: CAISDPGTGSSYEQYF
D: TRBD1
size: .
J: TRBJ2-7
V: TRBV10-3

DNA: TGTGCCAGCAGCTTAGAACTAGCGGGGGGCCAAGAGACCCAGTACTTC
CDR3: CASSLELAGGQETQYF
D: TRBD2
size: few
J: TRBJ2-5
V: TRBV7-6

DNA: TGTGCCACCAGCAAAATCGGGACAGGGAGTCGGGATACGCAGTATTTT
CDR3: CATSKIGTGSRDTQYF
D: TRBD1
size: few
J: TRBJ2-3
V: TRBV15

DNA: TGCAGCGTTGTGGGGAGTTCAGAGCAAAAACTGTTTTTT
CDR3: CSVVGSSEQKLFF
D: .
size: few
J: TRBJ1-4
V: TRBV29-1

DNA: TGCAGCGTTGGGGCCCCACAGGGAACCGGGGAGCTGTTTTTT
CDR3: CSVGAPQGTGELFF
D: .
size: .
J: TRBJ2-2
V: TRBV29-1

DNA: TGTGCCAGCTCACCGTCACAGGAAATTGGCTACACCTTC
CDR3: CASSPSQEIGYTF
D: .
size: few
J: TRBJ1-2
V: TRBV18

DNA: TGTGCCAGTAGTATTCCAGGGGCAGATACGCAGTATTTT
CDR3: CASSIPGADTQYF
D: .
size: .
J: TRBJ2-3
V: TRBV19

DNA: TGTGCCAGCAGCGATCCGGAGACAGGCACTGAAGCTTTCTTT
CDR3: CASSDPETGTEAFF
D: .
size: .
J: TRBJ1-1
V: TRBV9

DNA: TGTGCCAGCAGTATGGGACTAGCGGGAGAGGGCACAGATACGCAGTATTTT
CDR3: CASSMGLAGEGTDTQYF
D: TRBD2
size: .
J: TRBJ2-3
V: TRBV28

DNA: TGTGCCAGCAGCTTATTAGGGGACAGGGGCTTAGATACGCAGTATTTT
CDR3: CASSLLGDRGLDTQYF
D: TRBD1
size: .
J: TRBJ2-3
V: TRBV7-9

DNA: TGTGCCAGTAGTCGGGTCTCAGCGGGGGGGAAAGAGACCCAGTACTTC
CDR3: CASSRVSAGGKETQYF
D: TRBD2
size: few
J: TRBJ2-5
V: TRBV19

DNA: TGTGCCAGCAGTCCTCGACAGAGGAGCTCCTATAATTCACCCCTCCACTTT
CDR3: CASSPRQRSSYNSPLHF
D: .
size: .
J: TRBJ1-6
V: TRBV27

DNA: TGCGCCAGCAGCTTGGGGACAGGGATCTACGAGCAGTACTTC
CDR3: CASSLGTGIYEQYF
D: TRBD1
size: .
J: TRBJ2-7
V: TRBV5-1

DNA: TGTGCCAGCAGGGGACAGGGGAGGGACACTGAAGCTTTCTTT
CDR3: CASRGQGRDTEAFF
D: TRBD1
size: few
J: TRBJ1-1
V: TRBV28

DNA: TGTGCCAGCATAGTGAGCCCGACAGGGTTGAAGACCCAGTACTTC
CDR3: CASIVSPTGLKTQYF
D: TRBD1
size: .
J: TRBJ2-5
V: TRBV2

DNA: TGTGCCACCAAAGCGGAGGAAAATGAAAAACTGTTTTTT
CDR3: CATKAEENEKLFF
D: .
size: few
J: TRBJ1-4
V: TRBV15

DNA: TGTGCCAGCAGATTGGACAGGTGGGAAAAACTGTTTTTT
CDR3: CASRLDRWEKLFF
D: TRBD1
size: .
J: TRBJ1-4
V: TRBV28

DNA: TGTGCCAGCAGCTTAGTCGGGGAGAACACTGAAGCTTTCTTT
CDR3: CASSLVGENTEAFF
D: .
size: .
J: TRBJ1-1
V: TRBV7-9

DNA: TGTGCCAGCCCCCCCAGGAAGCCTTTTCATAATTCACCCCTCCACTTT
CDR3: CASPPRKPFHNSPLHF
D: .
size: .
J: TRBJ1-6
V: TRBV6-4

DNA: TGTGCCAGCAACCCGACAGGGGGACCCTACGAGCAGTACTTC
CDR3: CASNPTGGPYEQYF
D: TRBD1
size: few
J: TRBJ2-7
V: TRBV28

DNA: TGTGCCAGCAGTGAGCGGGAGCGGATCGTGAACACTGAAGCTTTCTTT
CDR3: CASSERERIVNTEAFF
D: .
size: .
J: TRBJ1-1
V: TRBV2

DNA: TGCGCCAGCAGCCAAGGGACAGGAGCGAACACCGGGGAGCTGTTTTTT
CDR3: CASSQGTGANTGELFF
D: TRBD1
size: .
J: TRBJ2-2
V: TRBV4-3

DNA: TGTGCCAGCAGCCAGGGACAGCCCCCCTACGAGCAGTACTTC
CDR3: CASSQGQPPYEQYF
D: TRBD1
size: .
J: TRBJ2-7
V: TRBV11-3

DNA: TGTGCCAGCAGTTTAGGGGGACAGATTGGAAACACCATATATTTT
CDR3: CASSLGGQIGNTIYF
D: TRBD1
size: few
J: TRBJ1-3
V: TRBV28

DNA: TGTGCCAGCAGCGCAAGCCTTCTTAGCGGGGGGATCTACAATGAGCAGTTCTTC
CDR3: CASSASLLSGGIYNEQFF
D: TRBD2
size: few
J: TRBJ2-1
V: TRBV9

DNA: TGTGCCAGCAGTACGGGACTAGCGGGAGGGCCGGGGTCCTACAATGAGCAGTTCTTC
CDR3: CASSTGLAGGPGSYNEQFF
D: TRBD2
size: few
J: TRBJ2-1
V: TRBV2

DNA: TGCGCCAGCAGCGTGGACAGGGACTATGGCTACACCTTC
CDR3: CASSVDRDYGYTF
D: TRBD1
size: few
J: TRBJ1-2
V: TRBV5-1

DNA: TGTGCCAGCAGCCAAATGGTTCAGGGGGCCTACGAGCAGTACTTC
CDR3: CASSQMVQGAYEQYF
D: TRBD1
size: .
J: TRBJ2-7
V: TRBV16

DNA: TGTGCCAGCAGCAGGGACACGAGCTCCTACGAGCAGTACTTC
CDR3: CASSRDTSSYEQYF
D: .
size: many
J: TRBJ2-7
V: TRBV7-2

DNA: TGTGCCAGCAGCTCGGTTGGGCACGGAAACACCATATATTTT
CDR3: CASSSVGHGNTIYF
D: .
size: .
J: TRBJ1-3
V: TRBV5-6

DNA: TGTGCCAGCAGCGTAGCCGGCGGGGGGGCCACAGATACGCAGTATTTT
CDR3: CASSVAGGGATDTQYF
D: TRBD2
size: .
J: TRBJ2-3
V: TRBV9

DNA: TGCGCCAGCAGTGAGTTCCTAACCGGGGAGCTGTTTTTT
CDR3: CASSEFLTGELFF
D: .
size: once
J: TRBJ2-2
V: TRBV10-1

DNA: TGCGCCAGCAGCTTGGATAGCGGGAGGGCCCTCGAGCAGTACTTC
CDR3: CASSLDSGRALEQYF
D: TRBD2
size: few
J: TRBJ2-7
V: TRBV5-1

DNA: TGTGCCAGCAGCCCCTACCCCGGGGATGAGCAGTTCTTC
CDR3: CASSPYPGDEQFF
D: .
size: .
J: TRBJ2-1
V: TRBV7-9

DNA: TGTGCCAGTAGTATAGGGCCAGCGGGAGTCCACAATGAGCAGTTCTTC
CDR3: CASSIGPAGVHNEQFF
D: TRBD2
size: .
J: TRBJ2-1
V: TRBV19

DNA: TGTGCCAGCTCGCGGGGGGTAGGAGATACGCAGTATTTT
CDR3: CASSRGVGDTQYF
D: TRBD2
size: .
J: TRBJ2-3
V: TRBV7-3

DNA: TGCGCCAGCAGCTGGATAGGGGTGGACACTGAAGCTTTCTTT
CDR3: CASSWIGVDTEAFF
D: .
size: .
J: TRBJ1-1
V: TRBV4-1

DNA: TGTGCCAGCAGCTTAGCCAGGGGCTCTGAAGCTTTCTTT
CDR3: CASSLARGSEAFF
D: .
size: few
J: TRBJ1-1
V: TRBV11-3

DNA: TGTGCCAGCAGTGCTCCTGTATCGGTCTCGACCCTCCACTTT
CDR3: CASSAPVSVSTLHF
D: .
size: few
J: TRBJ1-6
V: TRBV6-1

DNA: TGTGCCAGCAGTGAACTAGACGCTGGGGCCAACGTCCTGACTTTC
CDR3: CASSELDAGANVLTF
D: .
size: .
J: TRBJ2-6
V: TRBV2

DNA: TGTGCCAGCAGTGAAGCGCCTCCGGGTATTTCAATTTGGGAGACCCAGTACTTC
CDR3: CASSEAPPGISIWETQYF
D: .
size: few
J: TRBJ2-5
V: TRBV6-1

DNA: TGTGCCAGCAGCACCAAAACCGGGACAGGGGGTGAAAAACTGTTTTTT
CDR3: CASSTKTGTGGEKLFF
D: TRBD1
size: .
J: TRBJ1-4
V: TRBV7-9

DNA: TGTGCCAGCAGCCCCAGGGCTTTAGGTTCTAACTATGGCTACACCTTC
CDR3: CASSPRALGSNYGYTF
D: .
size: .
J: TRBJ1-2
V: TRBV28

DNA: TGTGCCAGCAGGGAGGACAGGGGATACAATGAGCAGTTCTTC
CDR3: CASREDRGYNEQFF
D: TRBD1
size: few
J: TRBJ2-1
V: TRBV6-5

DNA: TGTGCCAGCAGCTCCCGCCTAGAGCGGGCCGGGGAGCTGTTTTTT
CDR3: CASSSRLERAGELFF
D: .
size: few
J: TRBJ2-2
V: TRBV7-2

DNA: TGTGCCAGCAGTTACTCGAAGAGGACTGAAGCTTTCTTT
CDR3: CASSYSKRTEAFF
D: .
size: .
J: TRBJ1-1
V: TRBV6-6

DNA: TGCGCCAGCAGCCCTCCGGGACAGGGTTTCTCCGAGCAGTACTTC
CDR3: CASSPPGQGFSEQYF
D: TRBD1
size: few
J: TRBJ2-7
V: TRBV5-1

DNA: TGTGCCAGCAGCTCCTGGACAGGTCAGGGCCAAGAGACCCAGTACTTC
CDR3: CASSSWTGQGQETQYF
D: TRBD1
size: .
J: TRBJ2-5
V: TRBV14

DNA: TGTGCCAGCTCTCGGACGGGAGGCTCCTACGAGCAGTACTTC
CDR3: CASSRTGGSYEQYF
D: TRBD2
size: .
J: TRBJ2-7
V: TRBV18